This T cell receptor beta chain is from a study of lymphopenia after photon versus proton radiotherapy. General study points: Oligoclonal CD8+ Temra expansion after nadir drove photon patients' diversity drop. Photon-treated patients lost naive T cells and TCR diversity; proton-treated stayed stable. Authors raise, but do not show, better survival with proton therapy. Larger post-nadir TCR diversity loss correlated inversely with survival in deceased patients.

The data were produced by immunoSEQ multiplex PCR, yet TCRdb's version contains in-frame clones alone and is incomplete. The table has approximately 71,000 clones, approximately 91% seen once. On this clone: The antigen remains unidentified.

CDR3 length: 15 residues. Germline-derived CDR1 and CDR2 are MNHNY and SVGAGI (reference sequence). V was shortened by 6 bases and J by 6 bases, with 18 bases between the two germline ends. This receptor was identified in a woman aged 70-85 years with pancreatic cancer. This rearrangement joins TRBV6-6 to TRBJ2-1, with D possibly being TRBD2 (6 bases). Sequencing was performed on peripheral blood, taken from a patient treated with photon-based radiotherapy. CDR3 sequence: CASRDFAGRVNEQFF. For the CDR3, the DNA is TGTGCCAGCAGAGATTTCGCGGGACGCGTCAATGAGCAGTTCTTC.